This T cell receptor beta chain was sequenced in a study of glioma-infiltrating T cells after dendritic cell vaccination. Amplification used 60 V beta primers and 13 J beta primers. Repertoires were generated with immunoSEQ multiplex PCR, while TCRdb's copy carries only in-frame clones and drops some. The table lists tens of thousands of clones, roughly 82% of them singletons. None of the glioblastoma patients had an isocitrate dehydrogenase mutation. V was trimmed by 1 base and J by 7 bases, leaving 13 bases between them. In germline, CDR1 is SGHTA, CDR2 FQGNSA. The CDR3 loop spans 14 amino acids. The sample consisted of blood, taken before dendritic cell vaccination. V is TRBV7-2 and J is TRBJ1-2; unclear D gene. The TCR comes from a human donor with glioblastoma. CDR3 sequence: CASSLGTTSSGYTF. The CDR3 DNA reads TGTGCCAGCAGCTTAGGCACTACATCTTCTGGCTACACCTTC.